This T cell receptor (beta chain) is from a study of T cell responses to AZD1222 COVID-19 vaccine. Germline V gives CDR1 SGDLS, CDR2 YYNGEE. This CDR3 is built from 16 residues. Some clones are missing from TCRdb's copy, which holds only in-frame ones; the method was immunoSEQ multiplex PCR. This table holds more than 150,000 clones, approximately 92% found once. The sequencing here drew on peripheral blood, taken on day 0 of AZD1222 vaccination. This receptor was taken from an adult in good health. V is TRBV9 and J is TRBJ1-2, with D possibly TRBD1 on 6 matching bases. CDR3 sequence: CASTAGRGVRSYGYTF. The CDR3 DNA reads TGTGCTTCTACGGCCGGCAGGGGAGTTAGAAGCTATGGCTACACCTTC.